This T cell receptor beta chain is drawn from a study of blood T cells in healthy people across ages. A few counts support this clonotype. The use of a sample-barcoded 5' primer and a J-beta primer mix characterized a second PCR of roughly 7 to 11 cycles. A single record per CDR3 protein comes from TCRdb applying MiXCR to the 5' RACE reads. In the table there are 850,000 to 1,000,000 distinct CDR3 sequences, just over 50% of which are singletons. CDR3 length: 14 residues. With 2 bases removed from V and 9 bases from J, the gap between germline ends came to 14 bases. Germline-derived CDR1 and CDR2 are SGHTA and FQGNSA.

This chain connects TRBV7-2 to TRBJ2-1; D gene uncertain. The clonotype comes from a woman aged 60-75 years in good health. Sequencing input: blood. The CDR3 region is CASSLSGFTSEQFF. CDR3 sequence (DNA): TGTGCCAGCAGCTTATCGGGTTTTACGAGTGAGCAGTTCTTC. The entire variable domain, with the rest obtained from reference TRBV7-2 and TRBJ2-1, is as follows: GAGVSQSPSNKVTEKGKDVELRCDPISGHTALYWYRQSLGQGLEFLIYFQGNSAPDKSGLPSDRFSAERTGGSVSTLTIQRTQQEDSAVYLCASSLSGFTSEQFFGPGTRLTVL.